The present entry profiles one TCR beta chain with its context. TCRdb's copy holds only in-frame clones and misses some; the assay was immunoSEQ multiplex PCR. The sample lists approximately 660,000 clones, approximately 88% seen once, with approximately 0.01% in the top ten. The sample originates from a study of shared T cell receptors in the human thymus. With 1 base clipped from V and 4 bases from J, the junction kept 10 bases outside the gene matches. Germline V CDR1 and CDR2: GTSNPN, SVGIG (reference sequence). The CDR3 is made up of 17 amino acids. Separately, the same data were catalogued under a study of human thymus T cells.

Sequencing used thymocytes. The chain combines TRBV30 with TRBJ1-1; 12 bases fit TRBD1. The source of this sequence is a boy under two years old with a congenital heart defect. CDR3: CAWSAGTGGDLGTEAFF. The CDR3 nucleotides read TGTGCCTGGAGTGCTGGGACAGGGGGCGACTTGGGCACTGAAGCTTTCTTT.